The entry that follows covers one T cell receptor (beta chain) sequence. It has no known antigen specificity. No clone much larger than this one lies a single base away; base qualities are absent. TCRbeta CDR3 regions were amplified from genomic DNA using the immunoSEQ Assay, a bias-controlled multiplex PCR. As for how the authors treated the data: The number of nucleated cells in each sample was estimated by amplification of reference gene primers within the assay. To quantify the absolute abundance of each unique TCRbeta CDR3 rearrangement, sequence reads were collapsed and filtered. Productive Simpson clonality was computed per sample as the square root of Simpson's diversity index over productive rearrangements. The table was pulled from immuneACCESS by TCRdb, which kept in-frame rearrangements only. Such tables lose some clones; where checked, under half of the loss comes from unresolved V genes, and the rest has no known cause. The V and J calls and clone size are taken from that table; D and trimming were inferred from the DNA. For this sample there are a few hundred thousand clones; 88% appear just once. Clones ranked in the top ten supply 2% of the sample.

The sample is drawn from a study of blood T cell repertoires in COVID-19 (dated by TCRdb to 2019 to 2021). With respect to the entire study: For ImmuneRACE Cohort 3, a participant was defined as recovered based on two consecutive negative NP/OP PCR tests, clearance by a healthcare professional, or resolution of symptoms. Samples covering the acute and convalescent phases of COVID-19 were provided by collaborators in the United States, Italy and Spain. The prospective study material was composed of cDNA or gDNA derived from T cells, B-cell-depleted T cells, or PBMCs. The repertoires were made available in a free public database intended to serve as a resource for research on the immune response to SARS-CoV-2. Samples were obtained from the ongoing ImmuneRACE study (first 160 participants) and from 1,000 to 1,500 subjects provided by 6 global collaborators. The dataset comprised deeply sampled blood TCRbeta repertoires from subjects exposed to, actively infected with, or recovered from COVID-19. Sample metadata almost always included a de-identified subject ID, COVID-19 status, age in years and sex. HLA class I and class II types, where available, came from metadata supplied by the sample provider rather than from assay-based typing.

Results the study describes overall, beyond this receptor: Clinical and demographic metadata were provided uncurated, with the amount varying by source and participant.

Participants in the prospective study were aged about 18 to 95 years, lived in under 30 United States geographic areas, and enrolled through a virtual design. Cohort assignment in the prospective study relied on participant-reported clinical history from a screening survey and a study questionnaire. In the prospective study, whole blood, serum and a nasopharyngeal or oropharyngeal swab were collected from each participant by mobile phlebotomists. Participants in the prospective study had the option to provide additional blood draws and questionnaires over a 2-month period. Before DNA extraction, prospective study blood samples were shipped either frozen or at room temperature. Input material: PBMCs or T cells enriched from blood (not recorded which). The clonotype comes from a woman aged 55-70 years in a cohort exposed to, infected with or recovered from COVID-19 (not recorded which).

The CDR3 region: CASSETAYNSPLHF. The sequenced DNA: TGTGCCAGCAGCGAGACAGCTTATAATTCACCCCTCCACTTT. The rearranged segments are TRBV9 and TRBJ1-6; tentative D gene TRBD1, with 5 bases matching. For CDR1 and CDR2, the germline V gene lists SGDLS and YYNGEE. The CDR3 numbers 14 residues from cysteine through phenylalanine. Of the read, only the CDR3 DNA is kept; its 42 bases are in frame from base 1. Trimming removed 3 bases from V and 4 bases from J, leaving 8 bases between the germline ends.